This T cell receptor (beta chain) appears in the sequencing data of a study of shared clonotypes between healthy human individuals. On the study more broadly: For every donor, three CD4 naive, three CD4 memory, two CD8 naive and one CD8 memory plates were used. Findings and caveats of the study: Of the naive CD4 clonotypes, around 5.2% were shared across a few donors. Richness estimates generally favored naive over memory subsets.

As to this clone: Its cognate antigen is unknown. Other DNA sequences from this sample encode an identical CDR3 as well.

As processed by the authors: Filtering differed, since immunoSEQ gave only junction sequences and no quality scores. TCRdb keeps only in-frame clones here, not all; method: immunoSEQ multiplex PCR. Clonal size and the V and J genes are those of that table, whereas D and trimming came from the DNA. Of about 2.2 million clones in the sample, 90% to 95% are singletons; the top ten hold roughly 1.7%. Germline CDR1 reads MGHRA; CDR2 reads YSYEKL. V lost 0 bases and J 2 bases, leaving 11 bases between the germline ends. The CDR3 is 15 amino acids. CD8 cells regarded as naive lacked CD45RO, were positively chosen for CCR7, and omitted terminally differentiated effector memory CD45RA+ cells.

The source material was naive CD8+ T cells from PBMCs. The receptor comes from a man younger than 30 in good health. Some clones in this sample may be carry-over from other donors' samples. V and J are TRBV4-1 and TRBJ2-7, with a tentative D call TRBD1 (6 bases). CDR3 amino acids: CASSQEPGQTYEQYF. In DNA form, the CDR3 reads TGCGCCAGCAGCCAAGAACCAGGACAGACCTACGAGCAGTACTTC.